The rows below give T cell receptor beta chains drawn from one sample of a study of T cells in localized non-small cell lung cancer. Data came from immunoSEQ multiplex PCR; TCRdb stores just in-frame clones and leaves some out. The table shows under 65,000 clones, with approximately 83% occurring only once. The specimen comprised peripheral blood, sampled before any cancer treatment. These receptors all come from a female donor older than 55 with stage II squamous cell lung carcinoma. Each CDR3 is given with its conserved first and last residue. The D gene is left open where the match is weak. Part of the rows lack a size; the others show once, few, many or a class for expanded clones.

v_call	d_call	clone_size	j_call	cdr3_nt	cdr3_aa
TRBV7-2	TRBD1	.	TRBJ2-2	TGTGCCAGCAGATTCACAGGGGCCAGCACCGGGGAGCTGTTTTTT	CASRFTGASTGELFF
TRBV5-4	TRBD1	.	TRBJ2-7	TGTGCCAGCAGCTTGGTAGAGGACAGGGGTCGGGAGCAGTACTTC	CASSLVEDRGREQYF
TRBV4-3	.	.	TRBJ1-1	TGCGCCAGCAGCCAAGCCCCTCAGGGTTTGGACACTGAAGCTTTCTTT	CASSQAPQGLDTEAFF
TRBV29-1	.	.	TRBJ1-5	TGCAGCGTTGAACTAGGGGGGGCGGCCCAGCATTTT	CSVELGGAAQHF
TRBV27	.	few	TRBJ1-4	TGTGCCAGCAGATCAGGGAAGGAAAAACTGTTTTTT	CASRSGKEKLFF
TRBV19	.	few	TRBJ1-1	TGTGCCAGTAGTGGTCGGGTTTTAAGCACTGAAGCTTTCTTT	CASSGRVLSTEAFF
TRBV12-5	TRBD1	once	TRBJ2-3	TGTGCTAGTGGTTCCGGACAGGGTGCCGATACGCAGTATTTT	CASGSGQGADTQYF
TRBV5-1	.	.	TRBJ1-1	TGCGCCAGCAGCTCCGCCCCCGGGGGAATAGTGAACACTGAAGCTTTCTTT	CASSSAPGGIVNTEAFF
TRBV7-2	.	.	TRBJ2-3	TGTGCCAGCAGCTCCCCGGGGCCGTCGCTAGATACGCAGTATTTT	CASSSPGPSLDTQYF
TRBV7-9	TRBD2	few	TRBJ2-1	TGTGCCAGCACCCCCCTAGCTTCGGGAGGTGAGCAGTTCTTC	CASTPLASGGEQFF
TRBV29-1	.	.	TRBJ2-3	TGCAGCGTTGAAGATCAGCGCCGAGTCACAGATACGCAGTATTTT	CSVEDQRRVTDTQYF
TRBV5-5	.	.	TRBJ1-2	TGTGCCAGCAGCTTGGACCCTCACTCTTATGGCTACACCTTC	CASSLDPHSYGYTF
TRBV7-2	TRBD1	.	TRBJ2-5	TGTGCCAGCAGGTCTAACCGGGACAGCAAACAAGAGACCCAGTACTTC	CASRSNRDSKQETQYF
TRBV19	.	.	TRBJ1-3	TGTGCCAGTAGTTCCCTCGGGGAGATCTCTGGAAACACCATATATTTT	CASSSLGEISGNTIYF
TRBV11-1	.	.	TRBJ2-7	TGTGCCAGCACCCCATTAAGGGGGGGCTCCTACGAGCAGTACTTC	CASTPLRGGSYEQYF
TRBV5-1	TRBD2	once	TRBJ2-7	TGCGCCAGCAGCTTGATTAATCCGGGAGGGAGCGAGCAGTACTTC	CASSLINPGGSEQYF
TRBV10-3	.	.	TRBJ2-1	TGTGCCATCAGTGAGCGGGGGGTTGACAGGGATCACAATGAGCAGTTCTTC	CAISERGVDRDHNEQFF
TRBV11-2	TRBD2	.	TRBJ2-1	TGTGCCAGCAGGTCCGGGACTAGCAATGAGCAGTTCTTC	CASRSGTSNEQFF
TRBV7-9	.	.	TRBJ2-7	TGTGCCAGCAGCTTAGTGGACTACGAGCAGTACTTC	CASSLVDYEQYF